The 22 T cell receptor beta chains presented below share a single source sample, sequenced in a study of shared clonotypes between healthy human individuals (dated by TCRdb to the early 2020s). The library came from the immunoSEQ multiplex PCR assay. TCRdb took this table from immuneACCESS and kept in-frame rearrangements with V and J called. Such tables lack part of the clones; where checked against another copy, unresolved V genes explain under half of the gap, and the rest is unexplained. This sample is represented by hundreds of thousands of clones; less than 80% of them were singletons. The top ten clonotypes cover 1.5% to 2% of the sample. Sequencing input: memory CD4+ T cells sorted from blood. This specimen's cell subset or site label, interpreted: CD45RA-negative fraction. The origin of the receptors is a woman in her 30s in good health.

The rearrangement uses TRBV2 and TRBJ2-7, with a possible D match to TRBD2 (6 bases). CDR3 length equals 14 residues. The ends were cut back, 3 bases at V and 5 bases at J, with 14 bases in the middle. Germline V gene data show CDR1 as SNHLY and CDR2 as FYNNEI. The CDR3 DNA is TGTGCCAGCAGTGAGGGCGGGACCATAAACGAGCAGTACTTC. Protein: CASSEGGTINEQYF.

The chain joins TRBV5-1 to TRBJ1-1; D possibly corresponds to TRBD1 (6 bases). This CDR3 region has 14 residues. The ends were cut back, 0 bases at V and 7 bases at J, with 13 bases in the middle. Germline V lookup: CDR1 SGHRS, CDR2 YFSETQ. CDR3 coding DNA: TGCGCCAGCAGCTTGGGGGGGCTAGGAGTTGAAGCTTTCTTT. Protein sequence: CASSLGGLGVEAFF.

CDR3 DNA sequence: TGTGCCAGCAAGCGTCTAGCGGGAAGTACCGGGGAGCTGTTTTTT. Amino acids: CASKRLAGSTGELFF. The chain couples TRBV2 to TRBJ2-2, with 9 nucleotides matching TRBD2. Germline V gives CDR1 SNHLY, CDR2 FYNNEI. V lost 7 bases and J lost 5; bases outside the gene matches: 8. CDR3 length equals 15 residues.

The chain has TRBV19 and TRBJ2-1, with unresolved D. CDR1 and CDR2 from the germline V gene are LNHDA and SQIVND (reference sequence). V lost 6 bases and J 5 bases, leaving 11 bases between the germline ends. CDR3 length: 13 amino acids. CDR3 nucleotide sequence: TGTGCCAGTAGCCGAACCCTCCACAATGAGCAGTTCTTC. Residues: CASSRTLHNEQFF.

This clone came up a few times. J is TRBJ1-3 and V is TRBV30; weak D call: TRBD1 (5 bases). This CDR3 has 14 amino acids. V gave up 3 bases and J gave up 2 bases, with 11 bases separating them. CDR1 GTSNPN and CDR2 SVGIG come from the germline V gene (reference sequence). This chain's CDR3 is CAWRTRGAGNTIYF. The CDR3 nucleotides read TGTGCCTGGAGAACTCGGGGGGCTGGAAACACCATATATTTT.

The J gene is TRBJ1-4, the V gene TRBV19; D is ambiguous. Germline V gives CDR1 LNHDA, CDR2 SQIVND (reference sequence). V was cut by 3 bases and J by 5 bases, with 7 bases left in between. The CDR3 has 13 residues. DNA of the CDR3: TGTGCCAGTAGTATGCGGCAGAATGAAAAACTGTTTTTT. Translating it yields CASSMRQNEKLFF.

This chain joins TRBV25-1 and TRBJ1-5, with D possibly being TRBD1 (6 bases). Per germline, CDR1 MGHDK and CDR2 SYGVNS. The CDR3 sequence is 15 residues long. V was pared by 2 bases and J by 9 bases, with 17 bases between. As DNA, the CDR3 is TGTGCCAGCAGTGAAAACGGACAGTTCCGCGGGCCCCAGCATTTT. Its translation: CASSENGQFRGPQHF.

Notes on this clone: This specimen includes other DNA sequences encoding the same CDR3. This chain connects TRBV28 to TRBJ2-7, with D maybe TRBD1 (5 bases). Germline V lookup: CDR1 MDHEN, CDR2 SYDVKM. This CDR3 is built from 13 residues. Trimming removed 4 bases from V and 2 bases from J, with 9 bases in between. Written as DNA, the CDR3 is TGTGCCAGCAGTTCCGGACAAACCTACGAGCAGTACTTC. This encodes CASSSGQTYEQYF. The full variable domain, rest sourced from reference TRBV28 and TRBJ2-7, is DVKVTQSSRYLVKRTGEKVFLECVQDMDHENMFWYRQDPGLGLRLIYFSYDVKMKEKGDIPEGYSVSREKKERFSLILESASTNQTSMYLCASSSGQTYEQYFGPGTRLTVT.

CDR3 bases: TGCGCCAGCAGCGTAGGGACTAGCGGAGGGGAGCTGTTTTTT. Its protein is CASSVGTSGGELFF. The J gene is TRBJ2-2, the V gene TRBV5-1; 11 bases fit TRBD2. With V trimmed by 4 bases and J by 8 bases, 4 bases remained unmatched. Germline V gene data show CDR1 as SGHRS and CDR2 as YFSETQ. The CDR3 extends over 14 amino acids.

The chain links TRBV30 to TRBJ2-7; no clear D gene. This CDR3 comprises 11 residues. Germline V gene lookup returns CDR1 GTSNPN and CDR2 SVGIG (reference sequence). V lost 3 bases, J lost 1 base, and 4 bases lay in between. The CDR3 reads CAWRQSYEQYF. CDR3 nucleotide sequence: TGTGCCTGGAGACAGTCCTACGAGCAGTACTTC.

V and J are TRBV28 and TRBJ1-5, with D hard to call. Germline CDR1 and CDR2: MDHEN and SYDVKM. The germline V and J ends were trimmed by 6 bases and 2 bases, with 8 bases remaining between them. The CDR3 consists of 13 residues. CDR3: CASRTYGNQPQHF. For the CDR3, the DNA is TGTGCCAGCAGAACTTATGGCAATCAGCCCCAGCATTTT.

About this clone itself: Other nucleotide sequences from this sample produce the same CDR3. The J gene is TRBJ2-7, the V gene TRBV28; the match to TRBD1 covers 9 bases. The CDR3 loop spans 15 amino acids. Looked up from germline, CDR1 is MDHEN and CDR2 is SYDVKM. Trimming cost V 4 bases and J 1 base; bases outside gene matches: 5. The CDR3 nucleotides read TGTGCCAGCAGTTCGGCCGGGACAGGGTCCTACGAGCAGTACTTC. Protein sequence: CASSSAGTGSYEQYF. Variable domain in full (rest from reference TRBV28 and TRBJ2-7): DVKVTQSSRYLVKRTGEKVFLECVQDMDHENMFWYRQDPGLGLRLIYFSYDVKMKEKGDIPEGYSVSREKKERFSLILESASTNQTSMYLCASSSAGTGSYEQYFGPGTRLTVT.

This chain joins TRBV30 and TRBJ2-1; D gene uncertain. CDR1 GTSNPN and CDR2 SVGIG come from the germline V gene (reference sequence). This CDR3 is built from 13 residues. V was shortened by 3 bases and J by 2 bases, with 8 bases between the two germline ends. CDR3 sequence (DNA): TGTGCCTGGAGCGCGGCCCCCTACAATGAGCAGTTCTTC. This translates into CAWSAAPYNEQFF.

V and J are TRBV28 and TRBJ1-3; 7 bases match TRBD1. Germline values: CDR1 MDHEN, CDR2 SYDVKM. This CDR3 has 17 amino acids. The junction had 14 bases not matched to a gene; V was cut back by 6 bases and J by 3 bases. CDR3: CASRQGTPLMHGNTIYF. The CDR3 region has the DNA TGTGCCAGCAGACAGGGGACACCATTAATGCATGGAAACACCATATATTTT.

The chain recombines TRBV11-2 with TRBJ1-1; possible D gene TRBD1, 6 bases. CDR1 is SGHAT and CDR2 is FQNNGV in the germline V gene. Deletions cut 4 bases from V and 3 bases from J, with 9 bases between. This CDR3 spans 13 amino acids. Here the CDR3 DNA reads TGTGCCAGCAGCTCGGACAGTTACACTGAAGCTTTCTTT. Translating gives CASSSDSYTEAFF.

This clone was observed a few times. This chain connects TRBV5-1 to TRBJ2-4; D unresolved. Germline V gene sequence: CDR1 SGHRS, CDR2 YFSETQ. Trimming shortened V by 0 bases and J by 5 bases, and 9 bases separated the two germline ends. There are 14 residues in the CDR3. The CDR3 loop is CASSLALGENIQYF. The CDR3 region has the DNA TGCGCCAGCAGCTTGGCCCTTGGAGAAAACATTCAGTACTTC.

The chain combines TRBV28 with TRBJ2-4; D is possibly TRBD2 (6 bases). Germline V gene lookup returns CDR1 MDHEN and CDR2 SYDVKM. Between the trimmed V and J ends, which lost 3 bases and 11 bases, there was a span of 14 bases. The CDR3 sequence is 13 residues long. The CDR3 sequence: CASSLSGVRVQYF. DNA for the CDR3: TGTGCCAGCAGTTTGTCGGGAGTACGAGTTCAGTACTTC.

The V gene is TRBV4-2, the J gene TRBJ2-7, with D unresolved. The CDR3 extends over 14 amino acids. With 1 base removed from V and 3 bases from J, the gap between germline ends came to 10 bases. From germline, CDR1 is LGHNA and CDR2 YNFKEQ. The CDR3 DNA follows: TGTGCCAGCAGCCAAGGTGGGGAAGGCTACGAGCAGTACTTC. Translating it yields CASSQGGEGYEQYF.

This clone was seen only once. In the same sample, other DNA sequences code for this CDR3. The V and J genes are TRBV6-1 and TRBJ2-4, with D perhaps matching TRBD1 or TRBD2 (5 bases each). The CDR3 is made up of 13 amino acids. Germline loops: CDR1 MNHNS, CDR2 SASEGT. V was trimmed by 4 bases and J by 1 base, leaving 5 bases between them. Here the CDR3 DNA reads TGTGCCAGCAGTGGGGGGGCCAAAAACATTCAGTACTTC. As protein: CASSGGAKNIQYF.

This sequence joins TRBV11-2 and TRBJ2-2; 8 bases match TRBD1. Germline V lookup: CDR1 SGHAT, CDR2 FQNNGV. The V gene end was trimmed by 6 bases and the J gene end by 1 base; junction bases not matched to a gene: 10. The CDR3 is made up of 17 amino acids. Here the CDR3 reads CASRMRGTGLNTGELFF. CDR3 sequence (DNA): TGTGCCAGCAGGATGAGGGGGACAGGCCTGAACACCGGGGAGCTGTTTTTT.

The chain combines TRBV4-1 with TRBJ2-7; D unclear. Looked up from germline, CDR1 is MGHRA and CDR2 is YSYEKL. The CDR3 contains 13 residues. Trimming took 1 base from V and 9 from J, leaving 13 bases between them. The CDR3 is CASSQAGPGRQYF. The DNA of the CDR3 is TGCGCCAGCAGCCAAGCCGGACCGGGCAGGCAGTACTTC.

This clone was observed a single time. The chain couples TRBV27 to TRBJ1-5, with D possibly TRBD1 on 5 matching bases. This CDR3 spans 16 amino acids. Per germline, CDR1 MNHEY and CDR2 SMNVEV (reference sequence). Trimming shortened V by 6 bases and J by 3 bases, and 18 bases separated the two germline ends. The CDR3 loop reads CASSPGGGGFNQPQHF. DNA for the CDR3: TGTGCCAGCAGCCCCGGGGGGGGAGGGTTCAATCAGCCCCAGCATTTT.